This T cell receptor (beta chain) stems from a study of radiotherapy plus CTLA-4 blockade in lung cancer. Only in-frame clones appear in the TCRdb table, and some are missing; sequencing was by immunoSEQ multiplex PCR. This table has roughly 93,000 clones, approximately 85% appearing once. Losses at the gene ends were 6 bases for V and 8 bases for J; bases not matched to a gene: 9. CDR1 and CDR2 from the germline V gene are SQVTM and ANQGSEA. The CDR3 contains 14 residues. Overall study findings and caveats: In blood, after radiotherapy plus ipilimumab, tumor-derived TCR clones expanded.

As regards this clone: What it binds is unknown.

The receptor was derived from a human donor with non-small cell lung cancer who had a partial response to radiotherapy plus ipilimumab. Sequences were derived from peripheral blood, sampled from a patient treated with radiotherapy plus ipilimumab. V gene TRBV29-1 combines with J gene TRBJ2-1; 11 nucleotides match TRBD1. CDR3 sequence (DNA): TGCAGCGTCGGGGGTGGACAGGGGGCGGATGAGCAGTTCTTC. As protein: CSVGGGQGADEQFF.